These T cell receptor beta chains were read from a single sample in a study of beta chain features in type 1 diabetes. The repertoire was sequenced with immunoSEQ multiplex PCR; TCRdb's copy has only in-frame clones and lacks some. The table has 250,000 or so clones, about 15% seen once. The specimen sequenced was naive CD4+ T cells from blood. These TCRs come from a man aged 25 to 45 with type 1 diabetes. The conserved cysteine and the conserved F or W are not part of the CDR3 here. A row's size may be missing; if present it is once, few, many or a size class.

abundance: few
v_gene: TRBV11-2
j_gene: TRBJ1-1
CDR3aa: ASSLQQVAEAF

abundance: few
v_gene: TRBV15
j_gene: TRBJ2-2
CDR3aa: ATSRVASDGELF

abundance: .
v_gene: TRBV7-6
j_gene: TRBJ2-5
CDR3aa: ASSSMGQSQETQY

abundance: few
v_gene: TRBV18
j_gene: TRBJ2-7
CDR3aa: ASSPAGQGTYEQY

abundance: few
v_gene: TRBV9
j_gene: TRBJ2-2
CDR3aa: ASSADTNTGELF

abundance: few
v_gene: TRBV5-4
j_gene: TRBJ1-2
CDR3aa: ASSLVGTGSGYT

abundance: .
v_gene: TRBV11-2
j_gene: TRBJ2-1
CDR3aa: ASSLDGREGDEQF

abundance: few
v_gene: TRBV25-1
j_gene: TRBJ2-1
CDR3aa: ASTLPGTNYNEQF

abundance: .
v_gene: TRBV19
j_gene: TRBJ1-2
CDR3aa: ASSIGWGNYGYT

abundance: few
v_gene: TRBV14
j_gene: TRBJ1-2
CDR3aa: ASSKGTGIRGYT

abundance: .
v_gene: TRBV5-8
j_gene: TRBJ2-1
CDR3aa: ASSYPGLAVNEQF

abundance: few
v_gene: TRBV9
j_gene: TRBJ2-1
CDR3aa: ASRPGPGQGANEQF

abundance: .
v_gene: TRBV5-4
j_gene: TRBJ2-1
CDR3aa: ASSLASGGIEQF

abundance: .
v_gene: TRBV25-1
j_gene: TRBJ2-7
CDR3aa: ASTSRAPVHEQY

abundance: .
v_gene: TRBV18
j_gene: TRBJ1-6
CDR3aa: ASRESSYNSPLH

abundance: .
v_gene: TRBV11-3
j_gene: TRBJ2-6
CDR3aa: ASSLGISGANVLT

abundance: .
v_gene: TRBV9
j_gene: TRBJ2-5
CDR3aa: ASSVGGDDTVPQY

abundance: .
v_gene: TRBV6-1
j_gene: TRBJ2-7
CDR3aa: ASSLRTGGGYEQY

abundance: .
v_gene: TRBV6-6
j_gene: TRBJ1-3
CDR3aa: ASSYGQVISGNTIY

abundance: few
v_gene: TRBV30
j_gene: TRBJ1-2
CDR3aa: AWSNDRSDGYT

abundance: .
v_gene: TRBV4-2
j_gene: TRBJ2-6
CDR3aa: ASSQDLIGQGSSGANVLT

abundance: .
v_gene: TRBV5-6
j_gene: TRBJ1-2
CDR3aa: ASKDVGSNYGYT

abundance: .
v_gene: TRBV6-1
j_gene: TRBJ2-1
CDR3aa: ASNVFSGSYNEQF

abundance: .
v_gene: TRBV4-1
j_gene: TRBJ2-2
CDR3aa: ASSQVAGGYTGELF

abundance: few
v_gene: TRBV30
j_gene: TRBJ1-1
CDR3aa: AWSGGLSTLAGGAF

abundance: .
v_gene: TRBV27
j_gene: TRBJ2-1
CDR3aa: ASSPLAGKAYNEQF

abundance: few
v_gene: TRBV5-1
j_gene: TRBJ2-1
CDR3aa: ASSSQGYRYNEQF

abundance: few
v_gene: TRBV27
j_gene: TRBJ2-5
CDR3aa: ASKSSGTETQY

abundance: .
v_gene: TRBV9
j_gene: TRBJ2-2
CDR3aa: ASGGRADTGELF

abundance: few
v_gene: TRBV4-1
j_gene: TRBJ2-7
CDR3aa: ASSTGQKPSYEQY

abundance: .
v_gene: TRBV14
j_gene: TRBJ2-7
CDR3aa: ASSPYILSSGRSTEQY

abundance: few
v_gene: TRBV18
j_gene: TRBJ1-2
CDR3aa: ASSPSGGGYGYT

abundance: .
v_gene: TRBV7-9
j_gene: TRBJ1-4
CDR3aa: ASREIFGEKLF

abundance: .
v_gene: TRBV6-5
j_gene: TRBJ1-4
CDR3aa: ASGDRANEKLF

abundance: few
v_gene: TRBV2
j_gene: TRBJ2-1
CDR3aa: ASKFRAGGRNEQF

abundance: .
v_gene: TRBV2
j_gene: TRBJ1-1
CDR3aa: ASSSDRGRFQDF

abundance: few
v_gene: TRBV10-3
j_gene: TRBJ1-1
CDR3aa: AIRGLPNTEAF

abundance: .
v_gene: TRBV6-4
j_gene: TRBJ1-2
CDR3aa: ASSEPDRSNGYT

abundance: few
v_gene: TRBV29-1
j_gene: .
CDR3aa: SVVGQGSYEQY

abundance: .
v_gene: TRBV11-2
j_gene: TRBJ2-7
CDR3aa: ASSSRGPGAEQY

abundance: few
v_gene: TRBV11-2
j_gene: TRBJ2-5
CDR3aa: ASSAFIAETQY

abundance: .
v_gene: TRBV19
j_gene: TRBJ1-2
CDR3aa: ASMSTSHYGYT

abundance: .
v_gene: TRBV5-1
j_gene: TRBJ1-3
CDR3aa: ASSLEDSSGNTIY

abundance: few
v_gene: TRBV7-2
j_gene: TRBJ2-7
CDR3aa: ASSSELALFIYEQY

abundance: few
v_gene: TRBV7-2
j_gene: TRBJ2-3
CDR3aa: ASSFGTSPDTQY

abundance: .
v_gene: TRBV7-7
j_gene: TRBJ2-1
CDR3aa: ASSRDNLNEQF

abundance: .
v_gene: TRBV5-1
j_gene: TRBJ2-3
CDR3aa: ASSLAAGAADTQY

abundance: .
v_gene: TRBV6-4
j_gene: TRBJ1-2
CDR3aa: ASSPAGGNGYT

abundance: .
v_gene: TRBV29-1
j_gene: TRBJ1-2
CDR3aa: SVQGGYGYT